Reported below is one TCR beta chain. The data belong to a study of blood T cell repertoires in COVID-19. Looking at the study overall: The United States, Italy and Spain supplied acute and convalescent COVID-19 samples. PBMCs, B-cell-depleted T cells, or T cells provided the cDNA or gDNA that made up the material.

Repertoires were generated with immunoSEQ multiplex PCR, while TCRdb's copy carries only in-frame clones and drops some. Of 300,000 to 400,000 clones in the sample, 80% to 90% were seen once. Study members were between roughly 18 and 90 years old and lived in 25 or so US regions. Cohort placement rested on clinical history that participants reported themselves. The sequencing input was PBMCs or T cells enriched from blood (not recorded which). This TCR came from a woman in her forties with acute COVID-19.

In DNA form, the CDR3 reads TGTGCCATCAGTGAGTCGGCTAGCGGGGGCTTCACAGATACGCAGTATTTT. It translates to CAISESASGGFTDTQYF. The chain carries TRBV10-3 and TRBJ2-3, with 10 bases fitting TRBD2. Losses at the gene ends were 0 bases for V and 2 bases for J; bases not matched to a gene: 5. This CDR3 has 17 amino acids. Germline loops: CDR1 ENHRY, CDR2 SYGVKD.